Each of the 21 T cell receptor beta chains below was sequenced from the same sample in a study of OX40 agonist ivuxolimab in advanced cancers. The library was obtained by the immunoSEQ multiplex PCR assay. The clones in this table, taken by TCRdb from immuneACCESS, are in-frame only. Not every clone is retained; where verified, under half of the shortfall comes from an unresolved V gene, and the cause of the rest is unknown. The sample table lists tens of thousands of clones, 88% of them with a count of one. The ten most abundant clones make up roughly 8.1% of the sample. Sequencing used CD4+ or CD8+ T cells sorted from blood, obtained in a trial of the OX40 agonist ivuxolimab. These receptors all stem from an adult with an advanced solid tumor such as melanoma, head and neck, liver or kidney cancer.

This clone has only one observation. The chain is built from TRBV7-8 and TRBJ2-1; 7 bases align to TRBD1. The length of the CDR3 is 17 residues. Per the germline V gene, CDR1 is SGHVS and CDR2 is FQNEAQ. J lost 12 bases, V lost 5 bases, and 22 bases had no gene match. CDR3 sequence (DNA): TGTGCCAGCAGCCCATACAGGGGTGGGGGAGACCGGTGGGGGCAGTTCTTC. It is translated as CASSPYRGGGDRWGQFF.

This chain joins TRBV10-3 and TRBJ2-5, with 13 nucleotides matching TRBD2. The ends lost 5 bases at V and 5 bases at J; junction bases unmatched: 8. This CDR3 has 16 amino acids. Per germline, CDR1 ENHRY and CDR2 SYGVKD. The CDR3, as DNA: TGTGCCATCAGTAAAGGACTAGCGGGAGCCGGGGAGACCCAGTACTTC. Protein sequence: CAISKGLAGAGETQYF.

This chain joins TRBV6-5 and TRBJ2-1, with 7 bases that match TRBD1. There are 16 residues in the CDR3. The V and J ends lost 4 bases and 0 bases, in that order; junction bases with no gene match: 6. Germline V lookup: CDR1 MNHEY, CDR2 SVGAGI. This CDR3 reads CASSSSPGGSYNEQFF. The CDR3 DNA is TGTGCCAGCAGTTCGTCTCCAGGGGGCTCCTACAATGAGCAGTTCTTC.

CDR3 in DNA: TGTGCCAGCAGCTTGGTTAGTGGAGCAGGCTGGGGTGGCTACACCTTC. The encoded protein is CASSLVSGAGWGGYTF. The chain joins TRBV5-4 to TRBJ1-2; no firm D call. CDR1 is SGHNT, CDR2 YYREEE, per germline (reference sequence). Trimming took off 0 bases at V and 7 bases at J, with 19 bases between the two ends. The CDR3 sequence is 16 residues long.

This clone showed up just a few times. The J gene is TRBJ2-1, the V gene TRBV7-2; 10 bases match TRBD2. V trimming: 6 bases; J trimming: 14 bases; junction bases outside the gene matches: 4. This CDR3 contains 11 residues. The germline V gene has CDR1 SGHTA and CDR2 FQGNSA. CDR3 nucleotide sequence: TGTGCCAGCAGACAAGCGGGGGGGGAGTTCTTC. This codes for CASRQAGGEFF. Supplemented by reference TRBV7-2 and TRBJ2-1, the full variable domain reads GAGVSQSPSNKVTEKGKDVELRCDPISGHTALYWYRQSLGQGLEFLIYFQGNSAPDKSGLPSDRFSAERTGGSVSTLTIQRTQQEDSAVYLCASRQAGGEFFGPGTRLTVL.

V and J are TRBV6-5 and TRBJ1-1; D ambiguous. The CDR3 has 14 amino acids. Germline V gives CDR1 MNHEY, CDR2 SVGAGI. Trimming took off 2 bases at V and 0 bases at J, with 7 bases between the two ends. CDR3 in amino acids: CASSYTALNTEAFF. CDR3 DNA sequence: TGTGCCAGCAGTTACACAGCTTTGAACACTGAAGCTTTCTTT.

J is TRBJ2-5 and V is TRBV11-3, with 8 bases fitting TRBD2. The CDR3 loop spans 16 amino acids. In germline, CDR1 is SGHNT, CDR2 YENEEA. Trimming took 6 bases from V and 4 from J; bases not matched to a gene: 13. This CDR3 is CASSRGRLARGETQYF. The CDR3 DNA follows: TGTGCCAGCAGTAGGGGTCGACTAGCGCGCGGAGAGACCCAGTACTTC.

This rearrangement joins TRBV18 to TRBJ2-7; 7 bases line up with TRBD1. The V gene's germline CDR1 is KGHSH and CDR2 LQKENI. V was clipped by 3 bases and J by 3 bases; unmatched bases: 8. CDR3 length: 15 amino acids. The CDR3 loop reads CASSPQSGGSYEQYF. In DNA, the CDR3 is TGTGCCAGCTCACCGCAATCAGGGGGTAGCTACGAGCAGTACTTC.

Only a few counts were recorded for this clone. This chain joins TRBV5-1 and TRBJ1-5; perhaps TRBD1 as D (6 bases). The V and J ends lost 2 bases and 8 bases respectively, with 11 bases between them. This CDR3 comprises 13 residues. Germline CDR1 and CDR2: SGHRS and YFSETQ. The CDR3 coding sequence is TGCGCCAGCAGCTTAGGGGGGGGAGAGCCCCAGCATTTT. This codes for CASSLGGGEPQHF.

The chain recombines TRBV10-3 with TRBJ1-4; unclear D gene. V was trimmed by 6 bases and J by 6 bases, leaving 8 bases between them. This CDR3 contains 12 residues. Germline CDR1 is ENHRY and CDR2 is SYGVKD. This CDR3 reads CAISEKHEKLFF. Here the CDR3 DNA reads TGTGCCATCAGCGAGAAACATGAAAAACTGTTTTTT.

The chain employs TRBV9 and TRBJ2-2, with 7 nucleotides matching TRBD2. The CDR3 runs to 15 residues. Germline V gives CDR1 SGDLS, CDR2 YYNGEE. With V trimmed by 2 bases and J by 4 bases, 5 bases remained unmatched. CDR3 in DNA: TGTGCCAGCAGCGTGAGGGGAGGGATCACCGGGGAGCTGTTTTTT. Translated, it gives CASSVRGGITGELFF.

This chain links TRBV2 with TRBJ1-3, with a weak D call TRBD1 (6 bases). This CDR3 spans 13 amino acids. V lost 6 bases, J lost 4 bases, and 10 bases lay in between. Germline values: CDR1 SNHLY, CDR2 FYNNEI. In nucleotides, the CDR3 is TGTGCCAGCAGCGGGACAAACGGAAACACCATATATTTT. Translation: CASSGTNGNTIYF.

This clone has just one count. The chain employs TRBV27 and TRBJ1-5; 10 positions match TRBD1. V gave up 5 bases and J gave up 7 bases; unmatched junction bases: 11. There are 16 residues in the CDR3. Germline loops: CDR1 MNHEY, CDR2 SMNVEV (reference sequence). CDR3 region: CASSRWTGGTEQPQHF. CDR3 sequence (DNA): TGTGCCAGCAGTCGATGGACAGGGGGGACGGAACAGCCCCAGCATTTT.

The chain uses TRBV5-1 and TRBJ1-1; tentatively, D is TRBD1 (5 bases). V shed 4 bases and J shed 3 bases, with 7 bases lying between them. Germline V gene sequence: CDR1 SGHRS, CDR2 YFSETQ. CDR3 length: 12 amino acids. The CDR3 DNA is TGCGCCAGCAGCCCGGGGGACACTGAAGCTTTCTTT. Protein product: CASSPGDTEAFF.

This chain connects TRBV6-5 to TRBJ1-6; D might be TRBD1 (5 bases). Germline CDR1 MNHEY, CDR2 SVGAGI. The CDR3 has 16 amino acids. The germline V and J ends were trimmed by 2 bases and 7 bases, with 15 bases remaining between them. In DNA, the CDR3 is TGTGCCAGCAGTTACAACGGGGGAGTAAAAAATTCACCCCTCCACTTT. Its translation: CASSYNGGVKNSPLHF.

V is TRBV1 and J is TRBJ2-3; TRBD2, the table's D call, was not compared with the DNA. TRBV1 is classified as a pseudogene. The CDR3 is 19 residues long. In nucleotides, the CDR3 is TGCACCAGCAGCCAAGATCTTGGCGCCGGGACTAGCGATCCAGATACGCAGTATTTT. This codes for CTSSQDLGAGTSDPDTQYF.

The chain carries TRBV28 and TRBJ2-3; 7 bases map to TRBD1. Germline values: CDR1 MDHEN, CDR2 SYDVKM. The ends lost 5 bases at V and 2 bases at J; junction bases unmatched: 7. The CDR3 has 15 residues. The CDR3 DNA reads as TGTGCCAGCAGTGAACTGGGACAGCCCACAGATACGCAGTATTTT. As protein: CASSELGQPTDTQYF.

The V call is TRBV10-3, the J call TRBJ1-3; no firm D call. The CDR3 loop spans 14 amino acids. V was trimmed by 6 bases and J by 0 bases, leaving 9 bases between them. Germline CDR1 and CDR2: ENHRY and SYGVKD. The CDR3 protein is CAISTKSSGNTIYF. As DNA, the CDR3 is TGTGCCATCAGCACCAAGAGCTCTGGAAACACCATATATTTT.

The chain combines TRBV7-9 with TRBJ2-1; unclear D gene. The CDR3 contains 15 residues. CDR1 is SEHNR and CDR2 is FQNEAQ in the germline V gene (reference sequence). Trimming left V 1 base short and J 2 bases short, with 9 bases between. CDR3 nucleotides: TGTGCCAGCAGCTTAGTACCCCCAGCCTACAATGAGCAGTTCTTC. This codes for CASSLVPPAYNEQFF.

This chain uses TRBV4-3 with TRBJ2-7; possibly TRBD1 or TRBD2 for D (5 bases each). The CDR3 contains 15 residues. Germline assignment: CDR1 LGHNA and CDR2 YSLEER. The V gene lost 3 bases and the J gene lost 2 bases, with 14 bases spanning the gap. CDR3 nucleotides: TGCGCCAGCAGCCAGGACCGGGACCCTGCCTACGAGCAGTACTTC. Translated, it gives CASSQDRDPAYEQYF.

This chain uses TRBV4-1 with TRBJ2-1; D gene ambiguous. Trimming removed 2 bases from V and 2 bases from J, with 13 bases in between. The CDR3 spans 16 residues. The germline gives CDR1 MGHRA, CDR2 YSYEKL. CDR3 protein: CASSQLDLVTYNEQFF. CDR3 DNA sequence: TGCGCCAGCAGCCAACTGGACCTGGTTACCTACAATGAGCAGTTCTTC.